The clone carrying this T cell receptor beta chain is deemed medium-sized. The antigen is undetermined. Some clones are missing from TCRdb's copy, which holds only in-frame ones; the method was immunoSEQ multiplex PCR. The sample includes some 8,800 clones, none of them occurring once. Treatment was busulfan-fludarabine conditioning, a marrow graft, and cyclophosphamide on days +3 and +4. V was clipped by 6 bases and J by 2 bases, with 13 bases between them. The CDR3 totals 14 residues. The germline V gene has CDR1 LNHDA and CDR2 SQIVND (reference sequence). The data are from a study of T cells after posttransplantation cyclophosphamide. Findings of the study overall: Later blood repertoires were often dominated by clones from the donor CD8+ memory compartment. Recipient CMV seropositivity and CMV reactivation strongly tracked TRB clonality. TRB overlap between skin or GI tissue T cells and blood was limited.

This clonotype originated in a male patient aged 50 to 59 who received an allogeneic stem cell transplant from a related donor and was CMV-positive. Some T cells may trace back to the graft donor. This chain joins TRBV19 and TRBJ1-1, with D hard to call. The sample consisted of PBMCs, taken less than 370 days after allogeneic stem cell transplant with posttransplant cyclophosphamide. CDR3 loop: CASSPSHFNTEAFF. The CDR3 DNA sequence: TGTGCCAGTAGCCCCAGTCATTTCAACACTGAAGCTTTCTTT. Complete variable domain (other parts from reference TRBV19 and TRBJ1-1): DGGITQSPKYLFRKEGQNVTLSCEQNLNHDAMYWYRQDPGQGLRLIYYSQIVNDFQKGDIAEGYSVSREKKESFPLTVTSAQKNPTAFYLCASSPSHFNTEAFFGQGTRLTVV.